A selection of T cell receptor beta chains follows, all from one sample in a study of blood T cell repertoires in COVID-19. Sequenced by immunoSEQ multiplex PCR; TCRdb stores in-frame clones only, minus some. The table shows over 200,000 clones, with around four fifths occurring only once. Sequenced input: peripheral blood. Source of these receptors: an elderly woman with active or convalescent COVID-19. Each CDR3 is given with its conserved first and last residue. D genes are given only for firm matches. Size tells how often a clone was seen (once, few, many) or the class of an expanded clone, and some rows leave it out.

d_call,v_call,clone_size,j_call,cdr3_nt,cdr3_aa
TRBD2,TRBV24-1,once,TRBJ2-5,TGTGCCACGGCGGCGGGGGGGGAAGAGACCCAGTACTTC,CATAAGGEETQYF
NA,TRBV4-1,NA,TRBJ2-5,TGCGCCAGCAGCCAAGGACAGGATGCTTGGGAGACCCAGTACTTC,CASSQGQDAWETQYF
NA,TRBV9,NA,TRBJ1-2,TGTGCCAGCAGCGTAGATGGCTTGACAGGCCTTGGCTACACCTTC,CASSVDGLTGLGYTF
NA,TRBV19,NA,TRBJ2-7,TGTGCCAGTAGTTGGCAGGGTGGTTACGAGCAGTACTTC,CASSWQGGYEQYF
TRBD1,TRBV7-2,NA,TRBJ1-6,TGTGCCAGCAGCAGGTTAGGGACAGTGGCATCCCTCCACTTT,CASSRLGTVASLHF
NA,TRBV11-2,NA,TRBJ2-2,TGTGCCAGCAGCCCCAGGCGGGCTGACACCGGGGAGCTGTTTTTT,CASSPRRADTGELFF
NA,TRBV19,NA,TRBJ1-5,TGTGCCAGTAGTGCCTGGGCCCAGGGAAAACAGCCCCAGCATTTT,CASSAWAQGKQPQHF
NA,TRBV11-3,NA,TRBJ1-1,TGTGCCAGCAGCTTATTAGTAGGGGGCACTGAAGCTTTCTTT,CASSLLVGGTEAFF
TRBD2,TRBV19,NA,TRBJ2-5,TGTGCCAGTAGTACCCCGAGACTAGCGGGGGCCCGCAATGGCCAAGAGACCCAGTACTTC,CASSTPRLAGARNGQETQYF
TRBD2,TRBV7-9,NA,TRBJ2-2,TGTGCCAGCAGCTCTCTAGCGGAGCGGGGCACCGGGGAGCTGTTTTTT,CASSSLAERGTGELFF
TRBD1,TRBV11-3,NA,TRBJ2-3,TGTGCCAGCAGCTTAGACTACAGGGGATACGATACGCAGTATTTT,CASSLDYRGYDTQYF
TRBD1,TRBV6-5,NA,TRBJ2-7,TGTGCCAGCAGCCGGGACAGGTCCTACGAGCAGTACTTC,CASSRDRSYEQYF
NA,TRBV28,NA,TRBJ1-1,TGTGCCAGCAGTCGGGACACCTTGAACACTGAAGCTTTCTTT,CASSRDTLNTEAFF
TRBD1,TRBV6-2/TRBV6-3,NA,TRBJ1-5,TGTGCCAGCAGTTACGCATCCGGGACAGGGGATCAGCCCCAGCATTTT,CASSYASGTGDQPQHF
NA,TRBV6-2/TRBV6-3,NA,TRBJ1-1,TGTGCCAGCAGTTACTGGGGGAGGAGCACTGAAGCTTTCTTT,CASSYWGRSTEAFF
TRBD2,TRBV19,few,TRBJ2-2,TGTGCCAGTAGTACCGGACTAGCGGGGAGCGGGGAGCTGTTTTTT,CASSTGLAGSGELFF